The rows below give T cell receptor beta chains drawn from one sample of a study of blood T cells in healthy people across ages. Each CDR3 protein is one row after TCRdb ran MiXCR on the 5' RACE reads. The top ten clones hold less than 0.75% of a sample with fewer than 1,200,000 distinct CDR3 sequences, approximately 26% of them seen once. This sample was also put to use in a study of T cells of mothers and their children.

The source material was blood. Receptors originate from a girl aged 2-15 years in good health. CDR3s include the opening cysteine and the closing phenylalanine or tryptophan. A D gene is named only where the DNA matches it firmly. The size field is filled for only some rows; it gives once, few, many or a size class.

v_call: TRBV29-1
clone_size: -
j_call: TRBJ2-5
d_call: TRBD1
cdr3_nt: TGCAGCGCCACAGGGGGCGAAGATAGAGAGACCCAGTACTTC
cdr3_aa: CSATGGEDRETQYF

v_call: TRBV15
clone_size: -
j_call: TRBJ2-1
d_call: -
cdr3_nt: TGTGCCACCAGCATCGAGGGCGACAATGAGCAGTTCTTC
cdr3_aa: CATSIEGDNEQFF

v_call: TRBV6-2/TRBV6-3
clone_size: few
j_call: TRBJ2-2
d_call: -
cdr3_nt: TGTGCCAGCAGTTACGATTCCCCCGGACGGAGTACCGGGGAGCTGTTTTTT
cdr3_aa: CASSYDSPGRSTGELFF

v_call: TRBV7-9
clone_size: few
j_call: TRBJ1-1
d_call: -
cdr3_nt: TGTGCCAGCAGCTGGGGGGGTGAAACTGAAGCTTTCTTT
cdr3_aa: CASSWGGETEAFF

v_call: TRBV7-2
clone_size: -
j_call: TRBJ1-2
d_call: -
cdr3_nt: TGTGCCAGCAGCTTAGCGGTATGGGGAATGGAAGGCTACACCTTC
cdr3_aa: CASSLAVWGMEGYTF

v_call: TRBV28
clone_size: few
j_call: TRBJ2-5
d_call: TRBD2
cdr3_nt: TGTGCCAGCAGTTTTCGTGGCGGGAGTGAGGAAGAGACCCAGTACTTC
cdr3_aa: CASSFRGGSEEETQYF

v_call: TRBV6-2/TRBV6-3
clone_size: -
j_call: TRBJ1-2
d_call: TRBD1
cdr3_nt: TGTGCCAGCAGTCTTACCAGGGACAGACGGGTCGGTGGCTACACCTTC
cdr3_aa: CASSLTRDRRVGGYTF

v_call: TRBV29-1
clone_size: -
j_call: TRBJ2-1
d_call: -
cdr3_nt: TGCAGCGCCAATTCAGGGGGGGTGAATGAGCAGTTCTTC
cdr3_aa: CSANSGGVNEQFF

v_call: TRBV7-2
clone_size: -
j_call: TRBJ1-2
d_call: -
cdr3_nt: TGTGCCAGCAGCTTAGCGTCAGCCGGCCAAGGGGGCTACACCTTC
cdr3_aa: CASSLASAGQGGYTF

v_call: TRBV10-3
clone_size: -
j_call: TRBJ1-1
d_call: -
cdr3_nt: TGTGCCATCAGTGACCCGGGCCAAGAACGAAGAACTGAAGCTTTCTTT
cdr3_aa: CAISDPGQERRTEAFF

v_call: TRBV4-2
clone_size: few
j_call: TRBJ1-2
d_call: -
cdr3_nt: TGTGCCAGCAGCCAAGATAGGCGCAGGGACCTCTACACCTTC
cdr3_aa: CASSQDRRRDLYTF

v_call: TRBV12-3/TRBV12-4
clone_size: few
j_call: TRBJ1-2
d_call: -
cdr3_nt: TGTGCCAGCAGTTTCCCCACCTCCCCGCATGGCTACACCTTC
cdr3_aa: CASSFPTSPHGYTF

v_call: TRBV7-9
clone_size: -
j_call: TRBJ2-3
d_call: -
cdr3_nt: TGTGCCAGCAGTCTAGAGGGAGGGGGCCTGGAGAATACGCAGTATTTT
cdr3_aa: CASSLEGGGLENTQYF

v_call: TRBV28
clone_size: -
j_call: TRBJ2-7
d_call: -
cdr3_nt: TGTGCCAGCAGTTATCCGAGACACAGGAAATACGAGCAGTACTTC
cdr3_aa: CASSYPRHRKYEQYF

v_call: TRBV19
clone_size: -
j_call: TRBJ1-2
d_call: -
cdr3_nt: TGTGCCAGTAGTATCGGCATAGATGAGGGCTACACCTTC
cdr3_aa: CASSIGIDEGYTF

v_call: TRBV6-2/TRBV6-3
clone_size: few
j_call: TRBJ2-3
d_call: -
cdr3_nt: TGTGCCAGCAGTTACTCGATTTTAGCGAAGGATACGCAGTATTTT
cdr3_aa: CASSYSILAKDTQYF

v_call: TRBV7-3
clone_size: many
j_call: TRBJ2-2
d_call: -
cdr3_nt: TGTGCCAGCAGCTTCCGCACCGGGGAGCTGTTTTTT
cdr3_aa: CASSFRTGELFF

v_call: TRBV6-5
clone_size: few
j_call: TRBJ2-5
d_call: -
cdr3_nt: TGTGCCAGCAGTTACTCGAGGGGGACCACCTACGAGCAGTGCTTC
cdr3_aa: CASSYSRGTTYEQCF

v_call: TRBV14
clone_size: many
j_call: TRBJ2-3
d_call: TRBD2
cdr3_nt: TGTGCCAGCACGCCACTAGCGGGGCAAAGCACAGATACGCAGTATTTT
cdr3_aa: CASTPLAGQSTDTQYF

v_call: TRBV15
clone_size: -
j_call: TRBJ2-1
d_call: TRBD2
cdr3_nt: TGTGCCACCAGCACATCAACTAGCGGGAGGGCCGATGAGCAGTTCTTC
cdr3_aa: CATSTSTSGRADEQFF

v_call: TRBV28
clone_size: -
j_call: TRBJ2-3
d_call: -
cdr3_nt: TGTGCCAGCAGTTTAAGCAACCCCGTCCCAGATACGCAGTATTTT
cdr3_aa: CASSLSNPVPDTQYF

v_call: TRBV3-1
clone_size: few
j_call: TRBJ2-7
d_call: -
cdr3_nt: TGTGCCAGCAGCCAAGGAGGGGCCACCTACGAGCAGTACTTC
cdr3_aa: CASSQGGATYEQYF

v_call: TRBV14
clone_size: many
j_call: TRBJ2-5
d_call: TRBD1
cdr3_nt: TGTGCCAGCAGCCCCGGGGAAAGGGGGCTGGAGACCCAGTACTTC
cdr3_aa: CASSPGERGLETQYF

v_call: TRBV20-1
clone_size: -
j_call: TRBJ2-3
d_call: TRBD1
cdr3_nt: TGCAGTGCTAATATACAGGGGTCTAGCACAGATACGCAGTATTTT
cdr3_aa: CSANIQGSSTDTQYF

v_call: TRBV6-6
clone_size: -
j_call: TRBJ1-6
d_call: TRBD1
cdr3_nt: TGTGCCGGTACAGGGGGCTATAATTCACCCCTCCACTTT
cdr3_aa: CAGTGGYNSPLHF

v_call: TRBV28
clone_size: -
j_call: TRBJ2-7
d_call: -
cdr3_nt: TGTGCCAGCAGTCCCAGGGGAGAGATCTACGAGCAGTACTTC
cdr3_aa: CASSPRGEIYEQYF

v_call: TRBV16
clone_size: few
j_call: TRBJ1-4
d_call: -
cdr3_nt: TGTGCCAGCAGCCAATCGAACCAGGTTAATGAAAAACTGTTTTTT
cdr3_aa: CASSQSNQVNEKLFF

v_call: TRBV7-3
clone_size: -
j_call: TRBJ1-2
d_call: TRBD1
cdr3_nt: TGTGCCAGCAGCTCGACAGGGGGACGTGGCTACACCTTC
cdr3_aa: CASSSTGGRGYTF

v_call: TRBV20-1
clone_size: -
j_call: TRBJ2-7
d_call: TRBD2
cdr3_nt: TGCAGTGCTAGAGATCGGCTAGCGGGCTCCTACGGGCAGTACTTC
cdr3_aa: CSARDRLAGSYGQYF

v_call: TRBV3-1
clone_size: many
j_call: TRBJ1-1
d_call: -
cdr3_nt: TGTGCCAGCAGCCAAGTTCGAGGGACTGAAGCTTTCTTT
cdr3_aa: CASSQVRGTEAFF

v_call: TRBV5-6
clone_size: few
j_call: TRBJ2-4
d_call: -
cdr3_nt: TGTGCCAGCAGCTTGGTGGTCGGGACGAGAAACATTCAGTACTTC
cdr3_aa: CASSLVVGTRNIQYF

v_call: TRBV15
clone_size: -
j_call: TRBJ2-7
d_call: -
cdr3_nt: TGTGCCACCAGCAGAGTGGGAAACAGTCCCTACGAGCAGTACTTC
cdr3_aa: CATSRVGNSPYEQYF

v_call: TRBV6-2/TRBV6-3
clone_size: few
j_call: TRBJ2-3
d_call: -
cdr3_nt: TGTGCCAGCAGTCCGGGACGTCACCTGTATTTT
cdr3_aa: CASSPGRHLYF

v_call: TRBV6-5
clone_size: few
j_call: TRBJ1-6
d_call: -
cdr3_nt: TGTGCCAGCACCTTAGGTGTGGGGGTTTCACCCCTCCACTTT
cdr3_aa: CASTLGVGVSPLHF

v_call: TRBV7-3
clone_size: few
j_call: TRBJ1-1
d_call: -
cdr3_nt: TGTGCCAGCAGCGTTGGTCGTGACACTGAAGCTTTCTTT
cdr3_aa: CASSVGRDTEAFF

v_call: TRBV5-1
clone_size: -
j_call: TRBJ2-5
d_call: TRBD1
cdr3_nt: TGCGCCAGCAGCCTACTGGGGGACAGGCAAGAGACCCAGTACTTC
cdr3_aa: CASSLLGDRQETQYF

v_call: TRBV12-3/TRBV12-4
clone_size: -
j_call: TRBJ1-5
d_call: -
cdr3_nt: TGTGCCAGCAGTTTTTTGTCACAGCCCCAGCATTTT
cdr3_aa: CASSFLSQPQHF

v_call: TRBV4-1
clone_size: -
j_call: TRBJ2-3
d_call: TRBD2
cdr3_nt: TGCGCCAGCAGCCAAGCTCCAGCGGGGATCACAGATACGCAGTATTTT
cdr3_aa: CASSQAPAGITDTQYF

v_call: TRBV6-1
clone_size: -
j_call: TRBJ2-7
d_call: -
cdr3_nt: TGTGCCAGCAGTGCCCGGGACACAAATTACGAGCAGTACTTC
cdr3_aa: CASSARDTNYEQYF

v_call: TRBV20-1
clone_size: -
j_call: TRBJ2-3
d_call: TRBD2
cdr3_nt: TGCGGACAAGCGGGGGGCGCCAGCACAGATACGCAGTATTTT
cdr3_aa: CGQAGGASTDTQYF

v_call: TRBV29-1
clone_size: -
j_call: TRBJ1-1
d_call: TRBD1
cdr3_nt: TGCAGCGTGGAAGACAGGGGAGTGGATGAAGCTTTCTTT
cdr3_aa: CSVEDRGVDEAFF

v_call: TRBV20-1
clone_size: -
j_call: TRBJ2-5
d_call: -
cdr3_nt: TGCAGTGCTAGAGCCCGAGGAGGGGCCCAAGAGACCCAGTACTTC
cdr3_aa: CSARARGGAQETQYF

v_call: TRBV29-1
clone_size: -
j_call: TRBJ2-7
d_call: -
cdr3_nt: TGCAGCTTTTTCTGGGACGGCGAGCAGTACTTC
cdr3_aa: CSFFWDGEQYF

v_call: TRBV7-6
clone_size: many
j_call: TRBJ2-7
d_call: TRBD2
cdr3_nt: TGTGCCAGCAGCTCGGGGACTAGCGGGAATTACGAGCAGTACTTC
cdr3_aa: CASSSGTSGNYEQYF

v_call: TRBV6-6
clone_size: -
j_call: TRBJ1-6
d_call: -
cdr3_nt: TGTGCCAGCAGTTACGGGGAAGCTCCAAATTCACCCCTCCACTTT
cdr3_aa: CASSYGEAPNSPLHF

v_call: TRBV12-3/TRBV12-4
clone_size: -
j_call: TRBJ1-5
d_call: -
cdr3_nt: TGTGCCAGCAGTTTGCCCTATAGCAATCAGCCCCAGCATTTT
cdr3_aa: CASSLPYSNQPQHF

v_call: TRBV6-5
clone_size: -
j_call: TRBJ2-3
d_call: TRBD2
cdr3_nt: TGTGCCAGCAGCCCTCTAGCGGGGTTTAGCACAGATACGCAGTATTTT
cdr3_aa: CASSPLAGFSTDTQYF

v_call: TRBV7-9
clone_size: -
j_call: TRBJ2-7
d_call: -
cdr3_nt: TGTGCCAGCAGCTTAAGCCCTGCCAGAGCAATGGAATCGGGGCAGTACTTC
cdr3_aa: CASSLSPARAMESGQYF

v_call: TRBV7-2
clone_size: once
j_call: TRBJ1-1
d_call: -
cdr3_nt: TGTGCCAGCAGCTTAGCTGATCGGGGTGCTTTCTTT
cdr3_aa: CASSLADRGAFF

v_call: TRBV7-6
clone_size: -
j_call: TRBJ2-1
d_call: TRBD2
cdr3_nt: TGTGCCAGCAGGGCGGCGGGGGGGGTGATCCACAATGAGCAGTTCTTC
cdr3_aa: CASRAAGGVIHNEQFF

v_call: TRBV4-1
clone_size: -
j_call: TRBJ2-3
d_call: TRBD2
cdr3_nt: TGCGCCAGCAGCCAAAAAGGCACTAGCGGATACACAGATACGCAGTATTTT
cdr3_aa: CASSQKGTSGYTDTQYF

v_call: TRBV7-9
clone_size: few
j_call: TRBJ2-1
d_call: -
cdr3_nt: TGTGCCAGCAGCTTAGAAGGGGGAGGCTACAATGAGCAGTTCTTC
cdr3_aa: CASSLEGGGYNEQFF

v_call: TRBV27
clone_size: -
j_call: TRBJ1-2
d_call: -
cdr3_nt: TGTGCCAGCAGTTTATCAGGTGGCAGTCGTAACTATGGCTACACCTTC
cdr3_aa: CASSLSGGSRNYGYTF

v_call: TRBV4-1
clone_size: -
j_call: TRBJ2-2
d_call: -
cdr3_nt: TGCGCCAGCAGCCACCCTAGGGAGAGACCGGTTCTGAACACCGGGGAGCTGTTTTTT
cdr3_aa: CASSHPRERPVLNTGELFF

v_call: TRBV20-1
clone_size: -
j_call: TRBJ2-7
d_call: TRBD2
cdr3_nt: TGCAGTGCTAGAGCTGGAGCGGGAACCTCTTTCTTCGAGCAGTACTTC
cdr3_aa: CSARAGAGTSFFEQYF

v_call: TRBV27
clone_size: many
j_call: TRBJ2-1
d_call: TRBD1
cdr3_nt: TGTGCCACCGGGGGGACAGGGAACTACAATGAGCAGTTCTTC
cdr3_aa: CATGGTGNYNEQFF

v_call: TRBV7-2
clone_size: -
j_call: TRBJ2-1
d_call: -
cdr3_nt: TGTGCCAGCATTCCCTCGCGGGCCCACGGGAGTAATGAGCAGTTCTTC
cdr3_aa: CASIPSRAHGSNEQFF

v_call: TRBV7-8
clone_size: -
j_call: TRBJ2-4
d_call: TRBD1
cdr3_nt: TGTGCCAGCAGCTTATACGGGACAGGGTTGCCCAAAAACATTCAGTACTTC
cdr3_aa: CASSLYGTGLPKNIQYF

v_call: TRBV20-1
clone_size: few
j_call: TRBJ1-2
d_call: -
cdr3_nt: TGCAGTGCCTTGGTAGGGGAGGTCGGCTACACCTTC
cdr3_aa: CSALVGEVGYTF